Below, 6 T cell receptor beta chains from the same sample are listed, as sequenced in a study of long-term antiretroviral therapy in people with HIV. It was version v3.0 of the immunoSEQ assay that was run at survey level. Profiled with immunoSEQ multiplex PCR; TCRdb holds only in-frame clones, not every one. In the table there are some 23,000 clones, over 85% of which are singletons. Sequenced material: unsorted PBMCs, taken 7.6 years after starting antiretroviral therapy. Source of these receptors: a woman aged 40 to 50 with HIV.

The CDR3 nucleotides are TGCGCCAGCAGCCAGGGCCCGAACACCGGGGAGCTGTTTTTT. This translates into CASSQGPNTGELFF. The gene calls are TRBV4-3 and TRBJ2-2; D remains ambiguous. V gave up 3 bases and J gave up 0 bases, with 5 bases separating them. The V gene's germline CDR1 is LGHNA and CDR2 YSLEER. The CDR3 is 14 residues long.

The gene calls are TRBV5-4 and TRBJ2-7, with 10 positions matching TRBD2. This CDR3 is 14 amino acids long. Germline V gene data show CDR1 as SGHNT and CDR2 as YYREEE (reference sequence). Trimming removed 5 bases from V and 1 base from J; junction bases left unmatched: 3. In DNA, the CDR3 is TGTGCCAGCAGTATAGCGGGGGGATCCTACGAGCAGTACTTC. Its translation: CASSIAGGSYEQYF.

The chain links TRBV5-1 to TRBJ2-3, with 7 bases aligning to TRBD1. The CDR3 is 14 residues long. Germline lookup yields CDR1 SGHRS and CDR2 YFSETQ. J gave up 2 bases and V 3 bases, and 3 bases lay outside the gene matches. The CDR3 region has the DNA TGCGCCAGCAGCTGGGGGACAGACACAGATACGCAGTATTTT. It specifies CASSWGTDTDTQYF.

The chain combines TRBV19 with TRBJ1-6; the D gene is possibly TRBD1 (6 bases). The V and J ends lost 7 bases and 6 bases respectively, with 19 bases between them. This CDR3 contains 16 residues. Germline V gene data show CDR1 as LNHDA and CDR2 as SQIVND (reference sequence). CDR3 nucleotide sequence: TGTGCCAGTAAGGACCGGGGGGGCGCGGGTAATTCACCCCTCCACTTT. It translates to CASKDRGGAGNSPLHF.

The CDR3 is CASSDGGGSTDTQYF. The CDR3 coding sequence is TGTGCCAGCAGTGATGGCGGGGGGAGCACAGATACGCAGTATTTT. The chain has TRBV2 and TRBJ2-3, with TRBD2 matching over 8 bases. Losses at the gene ends were 3 bases for V and 0 bases for J; bases not matched to a gene: 2. The CDR3 covers 15 residues. The germline gives CDR1 SNHLY, CDR2 FYNNEI.

The CDR3 protein is CASRRQGHLDQPQHF. The DNA for the CDR3 is TGTGCCAGTAGGAGACAGGGGCACCTGGATCAGCCCCAGCATTTT. J is TRBJ1-5 and V is TRBV19, with 8 bases fitting TRBD1. The CDR3 has 15 amino acids. CDR1 is LNHDA and CDR2 is SQIVND in the germline V gene (reference sequence). The V segment lost 6 bases and the J segment 5 bases; nucleotides outside the gene matches: 9.